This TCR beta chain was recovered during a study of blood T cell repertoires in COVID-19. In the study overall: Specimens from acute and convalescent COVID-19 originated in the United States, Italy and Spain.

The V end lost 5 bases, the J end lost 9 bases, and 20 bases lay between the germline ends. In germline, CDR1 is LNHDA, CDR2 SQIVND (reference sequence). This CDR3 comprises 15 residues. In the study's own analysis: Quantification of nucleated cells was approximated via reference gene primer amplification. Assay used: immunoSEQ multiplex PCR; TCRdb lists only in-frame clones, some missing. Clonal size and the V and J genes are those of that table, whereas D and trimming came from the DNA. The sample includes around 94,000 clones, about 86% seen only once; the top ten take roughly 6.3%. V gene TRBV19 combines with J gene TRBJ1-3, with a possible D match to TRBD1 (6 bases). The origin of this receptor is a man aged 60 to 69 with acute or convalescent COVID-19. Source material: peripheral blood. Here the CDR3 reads CASSHRTEPYGTIYF. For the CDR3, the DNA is TGTGCCAGTAGTCACCGGACAGAACCTTACGGCACCATATATTTT.